Following are 19 T cell receptor beta chains from one sample sequenced in a study of T cell responses to AZD1222 COVID-19 vaccine. Profiling relied on immunoSEQ multiplex PCR, and the TCRdb table lists in-frame clones only, not all of them. The sample carries 100,000 to 150,000 clones, about 90% recorded once. The material sequenced was peripheral blood, taken on day 0 of MenACWY control vaccination. The receptors originated from an adult in good health.

The CDR3, as DNA: TGTGCCAGCAGCCCGGGGGCCTTGAGCACTGAAGCTTTCTTT. As protein: CASSPGALSTEAFF. J is TRBJ1-1 and V is TRBV27, with D possibly being TRBD1 (6 bases). Trimming took 6 bases from V and 4 from J, leaving 15 bases between them. The V gene's germline CDR1 is MNHEY and CDR2 SMNVEV (reference sequence). CDR3 length: 14 amino acids.

This clone has a handful of counts. The chain uses TRBV28 and TRBJ1-2, with no clear D. The CDR3 loop spans 13 amino acids. Trimming shortened V by 6 bases and J by 5 bases, and 13 bases separated the two germline ends. Germline V lookup: CDR1 MDHEN, CDR2 SYDVKM. CDR3 nucleotides: TGTGCCAGCAGCCTCCCTTACTTTTATGGCTACACCTTC. This translates into CASSLPYFYGYTF.

This rearrangement joins TRBV12-3 or TRBV12-4 to TRBJ2-2, with D uncertain. With 5 bases removed from V and 6 bases from J, the gap between germline ends came to 7 bases. The CDR3 is 12 residues long. CDR3 amino acids: CASSLRPGELFF. In DNA, the CDR3 is TGTGCCAGCAGTCTAAGGCCCGGGGAGCTGTTTTTT.

This chain joins TRBV6-5 and TRBJ1-2, with D possibly matching TRBD1 (5 bases). The CDR3 has 14 amino acids. Trimming removed 5 bases at V and 3 bases at J, with 13 bases between. Germline CDR1 is MNHEY and CDR2 is SVGAGI. The CDR3 here is CASSPGGTDYGYTF. The CDR3 DNA reads TGTGCCAGCAGTCCCGGAGGGACGGACTATGGCTACACCTTC.

The chain recombines TRBV10-3 with TRBJ2-3, with D perhaps being TRBD1 or TRBD2 (6 bases each). The CDR3 spans 14 residues. From germline, CDR1 is ENHRY and CDR2 SYGVKD. The V end was cut by 2 bases, the J end by 5 bases, with 11 bases between. The CDR3 reads CAISENRDLDTQYF. The CDR3 DNA sequence: TGTGCCATCAGTGAGAACAGGGACTTAGATACGCAGTATTTT.

V gene TRBV27 combines with J gene TRBJ1-2; no reliable D call. From germline, CDR1 is MNHEY and CDR2 SMNVEV (reference sequence). Between the trimmed V and J ends, which lost 6 bases and 4 bases, there was a span of 18 bases. There are 15 residues in the CDR3. The CDR3 is CASRQAPGGFYGYTF. The CDR3 nucleotides read TGTGCCAGCAGGCAAGCTCCTGGAGGGTTCTATGGCTACACCTTC.

V usage is TRBV4-1 and J usage is TRBJ1-4, with D hard to call. The germline V gene encodes CDR1 MGHRA and CDR2 YSYEKL. The CDR3 spans 13 residues. V lost 5 bases and J 3 bases, leaving 7 bases between the germline ends. CDR3 DNA sequence: TGCGCCAGCAGCTTAGCACCTAATGAAAAACTGTTTTTT. Translation: CASSLAPNEKLFF.

CDR3 DNA sequence: TGTGCCAGCAGTGAAGCTTTCGCCCCCAACACAGATACGCAGTATTTT. Translating it yields CASSEAFAPNTDTQYF. The chain carries TRBV6-1 and TRBJ2-3; D remains ambiguous. From germline, CDR1 is MNHNS and CDR2 SASEGT. There are 16 residues in the CDR3. V lost 0 bases and J 2 bases, leaving 12 bases between the germline ends.

This chain links TRBV6-1 with TRBJ1-4; TRBD1 is a possible D gene (5 bases). The CDR3 extends over 18 amino acids. V lost 4 bases to trimming and J lost 4 bases, with 22 bases between them. Germline lookup yields CDR1 MNHNS and CDR2 SASEGT. CDR3 protein: CASSGRIPGRTLNEKLFF. The CDR3 DNA sequence: TGTGCCAGCAGTGGACGAATACCGGGACGGACCCTTAATGAAAAACTGTTTTTT.

The V call is TRBV5-4, the J call TRBJ2-5; 10 nucleotides line up with TRBD2. Germline V gives CDR1 SGHNT, CDR2 YYREEE (reference sequence). The CDR3 length is 14 residues. Trimming cost V 4 bases and J 4 bases; bases outside gene matches: 4. For the CDR3, the DNA is TGTGCCAGCAGCAGCGGGGGGGCCTTAGAGACCCAGTACTTC. Residues: CASSSGGALETQYF.

The rearrangement joins TRBV14 to TRBJ2-1, with no clear D. The CDR3 consists of 13 residues. The germline V gene encodes CDR1 SGHDN and CDR2 FVKESK. V was cut by 4 bases and J by 7 bases, with 11 bases left in between. This chain's CDR3 is CASSRDPPNEQFF. The CDR3 coding sequence is TGTGCCAGCAGCCGCGACCCACCTAATGAGCAGTTCTTC. Based on the CDR3 plus reference TRBV14 and TRBJ2-1, the full variable domain is EAGVTQFPSHSVIEKGQTVTLRCDPISGHDNLYWYRRVMGKEIKFLLHFVKESKQDESGMPNNRFLAERTGGTYSTLKVQPAELEDSGVYFCASSRDPPNEQFFGPGTRLTVL.

The chain employs TRBV5-4 and TRBJ1-5; D not certain. CDR3 length equals 12 residues. Trimming stripped 5 bases from V and 2 bases from J, with 5 bases between. The germline gives CDR1 SGHNT, CDR2 YYREEE (reference sequence). The CDR3 DNA is TGTGCCAGCAGGTTGCGCAATCAGCCCCAGCATTTT. Amino acid sequence: CASRLRNQPQHF.

V is TRBV4-1 and J is TRBJ2-7; D ambiguous. The CDR3 spans 13 residues. Germline assignment: CDR1 MGHRA and CDR2 YSYEKL. The V end was cut by 4 bases, the J end by 8 bases, with 15 bases between. The CDR3 sequence: CASSLQRPTQQYF. CDR3 nucleotide sequence: TGCGCCAGCAGCCTCCAGAGACCGACTCAGCAGTACTTC.

The gene calls are TRBV28 and TRBJ1-5, with 10 bases identical to TRBD1. There are 16 residues in the CDR3. Germline V gene lookup returns CDR1 MDHEN and CDR2 SYDVKM. After removal of 9 bases from V and 2 bases from J, the junction contained 10 bases not matched to a gene. CDR3 bases: TGTGCCAGTACCCCCCCCGGGACAGGGGGCAATCAGCCCCAGCATTTT. As protein: CASTPPGTGGNQPQHF.

This CDR3 is CASRNRGVSNQPQHF. CDR3 DNA: TGTGCCAGCAGAAACAGGGGGGTTAGCAATCAGCCCCAGCATTTT. V gene TRBV28 combines with J gene TRBJ1-5, with TRBD1 matching over 8 bases. The V gene end was trimmed by 6 bases and the J gene end by 0 bases; junction bases not matched to a gene: 4. CDR1 is MDHEN and CDR2 is SYDVKM in the germline V gene. This CDR3 is built from 15 residues.

The chain carries TRBV6-5 and TRBJ1-2; 7 bases match TRBD1. Per the germline V gene, CDR1 is MNHEY and CDR2 is SVGAGI. The V segment lost 5 bases and the J segment 2 bases; nucleotides outside the gene matches: 8. The CDR3 spans 15 residues. The CDR3 here is CASSQTGTANYGYTF. CDR3 coding DNA: TGTGCCAGCAGTCAAACCGGGACAGCAAACTATGGCTACACCTTC.

The CDR3 sequence is CASSLGTSGRGEQYF. CDR3 sequence (DNA): TGTGCCAGCAGCTTAGGGACTAGCGGGCGCGGCGAGCAGTACTTC. The rearrangement joins TRBV5-4 to TRBJ2-7; 12 bases are shared with TRBD2. Germline-derived CDR1 and CDR2 are SGHNT and YYREEE (reference sequence). Unmatched junction bases numbered 6, after V lost 2 bases and J lost 6 bases. This CDR3 contains 15 residues.

This chain uses TRBV2 with TRBJ2-1; no reliable D call. Germline CDR1 is SNHLY and CDR2 is FYNNEI. V was pared by 7 bases and J by 4 bases, with 2 bases between. This CDR3 has 10 residues. CDR3 protein: CASNYNEQFF. The DNA of the CDR3 is TGTGCCAGCAATTACAATGAGCAGTTCTTC.

The V and J genes are TRBV15 and TRBJ2-7; no definite D call. The CDR3 length is 14 residues. The V end was cut by 3 bases, the J end by 6 bases, with 15 bases between. Looked up from germline, CDR1 is LNHNV and CDR2 is YYDKDF (reference sequence). The CDR3 reads CATSRSRVQSEQYF. The CDR3 bases are TGTGCCACCAGCAGGTCAAGGGTTCAGAGCGAGCAGTACTTC.